The rows below give T cell receptor beta chains drawn from one sample of a study of cytomegalovirus exposure and HLA in healthy donors. Generated by immunoSEQ multiplex PCR, the TCRdb table keeps only in-frame clones and is missing some. This table has more than 65,000 clones, 74% appearing once. Sequencing was done on a sample of PBMCs. These receptors were taken from a woman between 55 and 75 years old in good health and CMV-seropositive. Each CDR3 is given with its conserved first and last residue. D genes are given only for firm matches. Some rows mark clone size as missing; the rest say once, few, many or name a class of expanded clone.

cdr3_length clone_size j_call v_call d_call cdr3_aa cdr3_nt
13 . TRBJ1-2 TRBV5-8 . CASSLGGTSGYTF TGTGCCAGCAGCTTGGGGGGCACGTCTGGCTACACCTTC
14 few TRBJ1-1 TRBV25-1 . CASSQTGRGTEAFF TGTGCCAGCAGTCAAACGGGCCGCGGGACTGAAGCTTTCTTT
16 . TRBJ2-4 TRBV7-2 TRBD2 CASSFLAGGTKNIQYF TGTGCCAGCAGCTTCCTAGCGGGAGGAACCAAAAACATTCAGTACTTC
13 once TRBJ1-1 TRBV7-3 . CASSETIRTEAFF TGTGCCAGCAGCGAGACAATAAGAACTGAAGCTTTCTTT
15 . TRBJ1-2 TRBV30 TRBD1 CAWSAGGTFVYGYTF TGTGCCTGGAGTGCAGGGGGGACCTTCGTGTATGGCTACACCTTC
14 . TRBJ1-6 TRBV5-1 TRBD1 CASSKQGKASPLHF TGCGCCAGCAGCAAACAGGGGAAAGCATCACCCCTCCACTTT
12 few TRBJ1-1 TRBV7-8 . CASSSGQIEAFF TGTGCCAGCAGCTCCGGACAGATTGAAGCTTTCTTT
16 . TRBJ2-7 TRBV4-1 . CASSQEPSSRTYEQYF TGCGCCAGCAGCCAAGAACCCTCTAGCCGCACCTACGAGCAGTACTTC
14 . TRBJ2-7 TRBV11-2 . CASSFSPSSYEQYF TGTGCCAGCAGCTTCTCTCCGAGCTCCTACGAGCAGTACTTC
15 . TRBJ1-6 TRBV6-1 . CASSGTGSDNSPLHF TGTGCCAGCAGTGGAACAGGGTCGGATAATTCACCCCTCCACTTT
15 . TRBJ1-6 TRBV5-1 . CASSLGSAANSPLHF TGCGCCAGCAGCTTGGGGTCGGCGGCAAATTCACCCCTCCACTTT
15 . TRBJ2-1 TRBV4-2 TRBD1 CASSQDRGTYNEQFF TGTGCCAGCAGCCAAGACAGGGGGACCTACAATGAGCAGTTCTTC
12 few TRBJ2-2 TRBV6-6 . CASSQGTGELFF TGTGCCAGCAGCCAGGGCACCGGGGAGCTGTTTTTT
15 once TRBJ2-1 TRBV7-8 TRBD2 CASSTGLAGYNEQFF TGTGCCAGCAGCACAGGACTAGCGGGGTACAATGAGCAGTTCTTC
14 . TRBJ1-2 TRBV30 TRBD1 CAWIATGWRNGYTF TGTGCCTGGATCGCGACAGGGTGGAGGAATGGCTACACCTTC
14 . TRBJ1-1 TRBV19 . CASRTGLRNTEAFF TGTGCCAGTAGGACAGGTTTGAGAAACACTGAAGCTTTCTTT
13 . TRBJ1-2 TRBV29-1 . CSAGQPGHYGYTF TGCAGCGCGGGACAACCCGGGCACTATGGCTACACCTTC
15 . TRBJ2-7 TRBV5-1 TRBD2 CASSSGLAGVYEQYF TGCGCCAGCAGCTCGGGACTAGCGGGTGTATACGAGCAGTACTTC
14 . TRBJ2-3 TRBV5-1 . CASSLRGATDTQYF TGCGCCAGCAGCTTGCGGGGGGCCACAGATACGCAGTATTTT
13 . TRBJ1-2 TRBV7-2 TRBD1 CASSPDRLSGYTF TGTGCCAGCAGCCCGGACAGGCTGTCGGGCTACACCTTC
14 . TRBJ2-1 TRBV7-6 TRBD2 CASSSSGRGNEQFF TGTGCCAGCAGTAGTAGCGGGAGGGGCAATGAGCAGTTCTTC
16 once TRBJ1-1 TRBV5-1 TRBD1 CASSLGQGLRGTEAFF TGCGCCAGCAGCTTGGGACAGGGGTTACGTGGCACTGAAGCTTTCTTT
13 . TRBJ1-4 TRBV19 . CASSPETNEKLFF TGTGCCAGTAGCCCGGAGACTAATGAAAAACTGTTTTTT
13 . TRBJ1-2 TRBV10-3 . CATSARGNYGYTF TGTGCCACCAGTGCTAGGGGAAACTATGGCTACACCTTC
17 . TRBJ2-7 TRBV6-1 TRBD1 CASSAQALQGYTYEQYF TGTGCCAGCAGTGCCCAAGCTCTACAGGGGTACACCTACGAGCAGTACTTC
14 . TRBJ1-2 TRBV19 . CASSIERRSYGYTF TGTGCCAGTAGTATTGAGAGGAGGAGCTATGGCTACACCTTC
13 . TRBJ1-1 TRBV5-1 . CASSLGSNREAFF TGCGCCAGCAGCTTGGGGAGTAACCGTGAAGCTTTCTTT
11 few TRBJ1-1 TRBV19 . CASSNRGEAFF TGTGCCAGTAGTAACCGGGGTGAAGCTTTCTTT
15 . TRBJ2-7 TRBV7-9 . CASSLSYSKLYEQYF TGTGCCAGCAGCTTATCATACAGCAAATTATACGAGCAGTACTTC
14 . TRBJ1-3 TRBV18 . CASSPPPTGNTIYF TGTGCCAGCTCACCGCCCCCCACAGGGAACACCATATATTTT
16 . TRBJ2-2 TRBV19 . CASTEARAQATGELFF TGTGCCAGTACCGAGGCCAGGGCCCAAGCCACCGGGGAGCTGTTTTTT
13 once TRBJ1-2 TRBV19 TRBD1 CASREQGVYGYTF TGTGCCAGTAGGGAACAGGGGGTCTATGGCTACACCTTC
13 . TRBJ1-2 TRBV28 TRBD1 CASRSGRGYGYTF TGTGCCAGCAGATCAGGCAGGGGGTATGGCTACACCTTC
15 . TRBJ2-7 TRBV29-1 TRBD1 CSVVLDRGRLEEQYF TGCAGCGTTGTCCTAGACAGGGGAAGGCTCGAAGAGCAGTACTTC
14 large TRBJ1-5 TRBV19 TRBD1 CASSGTGKIQPQHF TGTGCCAGTAGTGGGACAGGGAAAATACAGCCCCAGCATTTT
15 . TRBJ1-1 TRBV12-1 . CASSFQWQTNTEAFF TGTGCCAGCAGCTTTCAGTGGCAAACGAACACTGAAGCTTTCTTT
14 . TRBJ2-1 TRBV10-1 . CASSEGADYNEQFF TGCGCCAGCAGTGAGGGGGCAGACTACAATGAGCAGTTCTTC
16 . TRBJ2-7 TRBV10-3 TRBD1 CAISESTGTGNYEQYF TGTGCCATCAGTGAGTCAACCGGGACAGGGAACTACGAGCAGTACTTC
12 . TRBJ1-3 TRBV28 . CASRYSGNTIYF TGTGCCAGCAGATATTCTGGAAACACCATATATTTT
15 few TRBJ1-1 TRBV28 . CASSLPLGRDTEAFF TGTGCCAGCAGTTTGCCTCTGGGGCGCGACACTGAAGCTTTCTTT
14 few TRBJ2-5 TRBV9 . CASSRLASPETQYF TGTGCCAGCAGCCGCTTAGCGAGTCCAGAGACCCAGTACTTC
13 once TRBJ1-2 TRBV6-1 . CASSEAGGYGYTF TGTGCCAGCAGTGAAGCGGGGGGCTATGGCTACACCTTC
14 . TRBJ2-5 TRBV6-6 TRBD2 CASREAMFSETQYF TGTGCCAGCCGGGAGGCGATGTTTTCAGAGACCCAGTACTTC
14 . TRBJ1-2 TRBV5-1 TRBD1 CASSRQGIGYGYTF TGCGCCAGCAGCCGACAGGGCATCGGCTATGGCTACACCTTC
14 . TRBJ1-2 TRBV5-8 TRBD1 CASSLEGASYGYTF TGTGCCAGCAGCTTGGAGGGGGCGAGCTATGGCTACACCTTC
15 . TRBJ1-2 TRBV9 . CASSVGRERNYGYTF TGTGCCAGCAGCGTAGGTAGGGAGCGTAACTATGGCTACACCTTC
15 . TRBJ1-3 TRBV5-1 . CASSLGSGAGNTIYF TGCGCCAGCAGCTTGGGGTCAGGGGCTGGAAACACCATATATTTT
16 few TRBJ2-4 TRBV4-1 TRBD2 CASSQGLAVAKNIQYF TGCGCCAGCAGCCAAGGGCTAGCGGTCGCCAAAAACATTCAGTACTTC
14 few TRBJ2-5 TRBV6-1 . CASSNSLAKETQYF TGTGCCAGCAGTAACTCACTAGCAAAAGAGACCCAGTACTTC
16 few TRBJ1-4 TRBV7-9 TRBD1 CASSVGTGAANEKLFF TGTGCCAGCAGTGTAGGGACAGGGGCTGCTAATGAAAAACTGTTTTTT
14 . TRBJ2-7 TRBV9 . CASSPLQAISEQYF TGTGCCAGCAGCCCACTCCAGGCAATCAGCGAGCAGTACTTC
15 . TRBJ1-2 TRBV19 . CASSSHKGNNYGYTF TGTGCCAGTAGCTCCCACAAGGGGAACAACTATGGCTACACCTTC
12 . TRBJ1-2 TRBV10-2 . CASSREDYGYTF TGCGCCAGCAGCCGGGAAGACTATGGCTACACCTTC
14 . TRBJ1-3 TRBV19 . CASSADFQGNTIYF TGTGCCAGTAGTGCGGACTTCCAGGGGAACACCATATATTTT
13 . TRBJ2-7 TRBV9 TRBD2 CASSKHGGTEQYF TGTGCCAGCAGTAAACACGGGGGGACCGAGCAGTACTTC
16 . TRBJ2-4 TRBV13 . CASSEQGFLAKNIQYF TGTGCCAGCAGCGAACAGGGATTCCTAGCCAAAAACATTCAGTACTTC
13 . TRBJ1-2 TRBV6-1 . CASRAAGVGGYTF TGTGCCAGCAGGGCCGCAGGGGTGGGAGGCTACACCTTC
14 . TRBJ2-2 TRBV2 TRBD2 CASNPGLARGELFF TGTGCCAGCAACCCGGGACTAGCACGGGGGGAGCTGTTTTTT
14 . TRBJ1-1 TRBV7-2 . CASSALGAYTEAFF TGTGCCAGCAGCGCCCTAGGTGCCTACACTGAAGCTTTCTTT
16 . TRBJ2-1 TRBV7-6 TRBD2 CASSLVPAGGLNEQFF TGTGCCAGCAGCTTAGTTCCAGCGGGGGGACTCAATGAGCAGTTCTTC